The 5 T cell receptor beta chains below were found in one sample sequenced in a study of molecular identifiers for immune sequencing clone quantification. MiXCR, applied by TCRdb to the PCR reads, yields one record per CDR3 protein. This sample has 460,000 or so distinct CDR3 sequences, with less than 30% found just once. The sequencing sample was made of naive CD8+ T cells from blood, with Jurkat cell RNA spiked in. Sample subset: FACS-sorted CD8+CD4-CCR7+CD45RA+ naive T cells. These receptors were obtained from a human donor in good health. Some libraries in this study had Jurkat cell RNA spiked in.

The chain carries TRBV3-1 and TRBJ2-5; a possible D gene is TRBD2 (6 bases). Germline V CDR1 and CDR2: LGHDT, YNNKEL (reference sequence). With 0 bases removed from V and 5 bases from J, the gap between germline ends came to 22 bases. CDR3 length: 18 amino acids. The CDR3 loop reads CASSQEGRNLGGGETQYF. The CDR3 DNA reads TGTGCCAGCAGCCAAGAAGGTCGAAACCTGGGGGGTGGGGAGACCCAGTACTTC.

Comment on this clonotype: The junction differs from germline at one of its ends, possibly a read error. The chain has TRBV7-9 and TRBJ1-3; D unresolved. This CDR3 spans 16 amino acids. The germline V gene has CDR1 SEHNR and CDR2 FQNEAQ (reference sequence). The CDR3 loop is CASGSPGTTSGNTIYF. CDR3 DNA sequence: TGCGCCAGCGGCTCTCCGGGCACCACCTCTGGAAACACCATATATTTT. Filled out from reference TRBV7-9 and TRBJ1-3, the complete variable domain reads DTGVSQNPRHKITKRGQNVTFRCDPISEHNRLYWYRQTLGQGPEFLTYFQNEAQLEKSRLLSDRFSAERPKGSFSTLEIQRTEQGDSAMYLCASGSPGTTSGNTIYFGEGSWLTVV.

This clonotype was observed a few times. CDR3 sequence (DNA): TGCAGTGCTAGAAATCGGGACAGTACCGGGGAGCTGTTTTTT. Its translation: CSARNRDSTGELFF. The chain uses TRBV20-1 and TRBJ2-2, with 7 bases lining up with TRBD1. The CDR3 is 14 residues long. The trim removed 2 bases at V and 5 bases at J, leaving 5 bases unmatched. Germline CDR1 reads DFQATT; CDR2 reads SNEGSKA (reference sequence).

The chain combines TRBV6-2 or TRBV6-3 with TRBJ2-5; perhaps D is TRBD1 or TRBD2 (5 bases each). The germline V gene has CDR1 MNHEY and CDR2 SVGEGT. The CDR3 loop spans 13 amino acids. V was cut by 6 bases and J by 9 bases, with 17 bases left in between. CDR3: CASRLQGGEPQYF. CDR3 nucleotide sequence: TGTGCCAGCAGGCTCCAGGGTGGGGAGCCCCAGTACTTC.

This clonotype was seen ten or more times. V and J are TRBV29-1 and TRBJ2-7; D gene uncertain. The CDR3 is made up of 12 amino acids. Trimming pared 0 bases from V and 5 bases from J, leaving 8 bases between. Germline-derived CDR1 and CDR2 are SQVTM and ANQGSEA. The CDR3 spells CSVEDYFDEQYF. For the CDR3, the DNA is TGCAGCGTTGAAGACTATTTCGACGAGCAGTACTTC.